The rows below give T cell receptor beta chains drawn from one sample of a study of blood T cell repertoires in COVID-19. This table comes from immunoSEQ multiplex PCR, and its TCRdb copy is limited to in-frame clones, with some not included. The data contain around 200,000 clones, roughly 84% of them seen just once; the ten biggest clones take up roughly 14%. Sequenced: peripheral blood. The receptor source for this set is a woman in her seventies with COVID-19, enrolled during active disease. Each CDR3 is given with its conserved first and last residue. The order of the fields is clone size, J gene, V gene, D gene, CDR3 protein, CDR3 DNA. The D gene is left open where the match is weak. Only part of the rows carry a size: once, few, many, or a class if the clone is expanded.

size: .
J: TRBJ2-1
V: TRBV2
D: .
CDR3: CASSNPGLNEQFF
DNA: TGTGCCAGCAGTAACCCAGGCCTCAATGAGCAGTTCTTC

size: .
J: TRBJ1-2
V: TRBV6-1
D: TRBD1
CDR3: CASSEEEQGGYGYTF
DNA: TGTGCCAGCAGTGAAGAGGAACAGGGGGGCTATGGCTACACCTTC

size: .
J: TRBJ1-2
V: TRBV5-6
D: .
CDR3: CASSPGIGYTF
DNA: TGTGCCAGCAGCCCAGGCATCGGCTACACCTTC

size: .
J: TRBJ2-6
V: TRBV19
D: TRBD1
CDR3: CASSTRTGGTGANVLTF
DNA: TGTGCCAGTAGTACTCGGACAGGGGGGACGGGGGCCAACGTCCTGACTTTC

size: few
J: TRBJ2-7
V: TRBV27
D: TRBD2
CDR3: CASSTRTGGPYEQYF
DNA: TGTGCCAGCAGTACCCGGACGGGAGGGCCGTACGAGCAGTACTTC

size: .
J: TRBJ2-3
V: TRBV5-6
D: .
CDR3: CASSPNSYRYYTDTQYF
DNA: TGTGCCAGCAGCCCAAACAGTTACAGGTACTACACAGATACGCAGTATTTT

size: .
J: TRBJ2-1
V: TRBV5-1
D: .
CDR3: CASSLATGNNEQFF
DNA: TGCGCCAGCAGCTTAGCGACGGGAAACAATGAGCAGTTCTTC

size: .
J: TRBJ1-1
V: TRBV29-1
D: TRBD1
CDR3: CSVDGTANTEAFF
DNA: TGCAGCGTTGATGGGACAGCGAACACTGAAGCTTTCTTT

size: .
J: TRBJ2-7
V: TRBV28
D: TRBD1
CDR3: CASRPGQGSYEQYF
DNA: TGTGCCAGCAGGCCGGGACAGGGATCCTACGAGCAGTACTTC

size: .
J: TRBJ1-4
V: TRBV6-5
D: .
CDR3: CASSMTATNEKLFF
DNA: TGTGCGAGCTCCATGACTGCAACTAATGAAAAACTGTTTTTT

size: .
J: TRBJ2-4
V: TRBV27
D: TRBD2
CDR3: CASSLFRGGGKNIQYF
DNA: TGTGCCAGCAGTTTATTCCGGGGGGGAGGCAAAAACATTCAGTACTTC

size: .
J: TRBJ1-2
V: TRBV29-1
D: .
CDR3: CSVEGRVQRGYTF
DNA: TGCAGCGTTGAAGGCAGGGTGCAAAGGGGCTACACCTTC

size: .
J: TRBJ2-2
V: TRBV7-2
D: TRBD2
CDR3: CASRLAGGNTGELFF
DNA: TGTGCCAGCAGACTAGCGGGAGGGAACACCGGGGAGCTGTTTTTT

size: .
J: TRBJ1-1
V: TRBV6-2/TRBV6-3
D: .
CDR3: CASSPLSLNTEAFF
DNA: TGTGCCAGCAGCCCCTTGAGTCTGAACACTGAAGCTTTCTTT

size: once
J: TRBJ2-6
V: TRBV27
D: .
CDR3: CASMRSGGANVLTF
DNA: TGTGCCAGCATGCGAAGCGGAGGGGCCAACGTCCTGACTTTC

size: .
J: TRBJ2-5
V: TRBV7-9
D: TRBD2
CDR3: CASSLGTSLGETQYF
DNA: TGTGCCAGCAGCTTAGGGACTAGCTTGGGGGAGACCCAGTACTTC

size: .
J: TRBJ1-4
V: TRBV18
D: .
CDR3: CASSPSEGTTNEKLFF
DNA: TGTGCCAGCTCACCTTCGGAGGGTACAACTAATGAAAAACTGTTTTTT

size: .
J: TRBJ2-5
V: TRBV2
D: TRBD2
CDR3: CASSSWEGVRETQYF
DNA: TGTGCCAGCAGTTCGTGGGAGGGCGTGCGAGAGACCCAGTACTTC

size: .
J: TRBJ2-3
V: TRBV11-2
D: .
CDR3: CASSSIRGFTDTQYF
DNA: TGTGCCAGCAGCTCCATTAGGGGGTTCACAGATACGCAGTATTTT

size: .
J: TRBJ1-1
V: TRBV5-1
D: .
CDR3: CASSLRVPGDTEAFF
DNA: TGCGCCAGCAGCTTGAGGGTGCCAGGGGACACTGAAGCTTTCTTT

size: .
J: TRBJ2-6
V: TRBV28
D: TRBD1
CDR3: CASSSPGTGGSGANVLTF
DNA: TGTGCCAGCAGTTCCCCAGGGACAGGGGGGTCTGGGGCCAACGTCCTGACTTTC

size: .
J: TRBJ2-3
V: TRBV11-2
D: .
CDR3: CASSLLIDTQYF
DNA: TGTGCCAGCAGCTTACTTATAGATACGCAGTATTTT

size: .
J: TRBJ2-2
V: TRBV5-1
D: TRBD2
CDR3: CASSKLAGGQTGELFF
DNA: TGCGCCAGCAGCAAACTAGCGGGAGGGCAAACCGGGGAGCTGTTTTTT

size: .
J: TRBJ2-3
V: TRBV5-1
D: TRBD1
CDR3: CASSRGDRGRTDTQYF
DNA: TGCGCCAGCAGCCGAGGAGACAGGGGACGCACAGATACGCAGTATTTT

size: .
J: TRBJ1-5
V: TRBV18
D: TRBD1
CDR3: CASSRPGTGEPQHF
DNA: TGTGCCAGCTCACGTCCCGGGACAGGGGAGCCCCAGCATTTT

size: .
J: TRBJ2-5
V: TRBV30
D: .
CDR3: CAWSVQSRQQETQYF
DNA: TGTGCCTGGAGTGTACAGTCTCGGCAACAAGAGACCCAGTACTTC

size: .
J: TRBJ2-1
V: TRBV27
D: TRBD2
CDR3: CASSLVGTRTNEQFF
DNA: TGTGCCAGCAGTTTAGTCGGGACTAGGACCAATGAGCAGTTCTTC

size: .
J: TRBJ2-2
V: TRBV7-7
D: TRBD2
CDR3: CASSLTSGITGELFF
DNA: TGTGCCAGCAGCCTAACTAGCGGAATCACCGGGGAGCTGTTTTTT

size: .
J: TRBJ1-5
V: TRBV27
D: .
CDR3: CASSLLESNQPQHF
DNA: TGTGCCAGCAGTTTATTAGAGAGCAATCAGCCCCAGCATTTT

size: .
J: TRBJ1-1
V: TRBV5-8
D: .
CDR3: CASSPEVGFAFF
DNA: TGTGCCAGCAGCCCGGAGGTAGGCTTTGCTTTCTTT

size: .
J: TRBJ1-2
V: TRBV10-3
D: .
CDR3: CAISVDRGDGYTF
DNA: TGTGCCATCAGTGTAGATAGAGGAGATGGCTACACCTTC

size: .
J: TRBJ2-1
V: TRBV27
D: TRBD2
CDR3: CASSQTRTSGGYNEQFF
DNA: TGTGCCAGCAGTCAAACCCGGACTAGCGGGGGCTACAATGAGCAGTTCTTC

size: .
J: TRBJ1-1
V: TRBV5-1
D: .
CDR3: CASSLGGLTEAFF
DNA: TGCGCCAGCAGCTTGGGAGGGTTGACTGAAGCTTTCTTT

size: .
J: TRBJ1-1
V: TRBV11-2
D: .
CDR3: CASSPFPAGELDTEAFF
DNA: TGTGCCAGCAGCCCGTTCCCGGCCGGGGAGTTGGACACTGAAGCTTTCTTT

size: .
J: TRBJ1-3
V: TRBV7-2
D: .
CDR3: CASSLEVGAGNTIYF
DNA: TGTGCCAGCAGCTTAGAGGTGGGCGCTGGAAACACCATATATTTT

size: .
J: TRBJ1-2
V: TRBV27
D: .
CDR3: CASSLGPNYGYTF
DNA: TGTGCCAGCAGTTTGGGGCCGAACTATGGCTACACCTTC

size: .
J: TRBJ2-5
V: TRBV5-4
D: .
CDR3: CASSTGQQETQYF
DNA: TGTGCCAGCAGCACAGGACAGCAAGAGACCCAGTACTTC

size: .
J: TRBJ1-1
V: TRBV11-2
D: TRBD1
CDR3: CASSVPRTGFEAFF
DNA: TGTGCCAGCAGCGTACCTAGGACAGGTTTCGAAGCTTTCTTT